The sequence of this TCR beta chain was determined in a study of CD8+ T cells in alopecia areata. Following extraction, RNA underwent reverse transcription to cDNA, which served as the sequencing template. Produced via immunoSEQ multiplex PCR; TCRdb's table is partial and in-frame only. Among about 130,000 clones, around 60% were seen once, and the ten largest hold 3.5% to 5%. With regard to this clone: At one end, the junction sequence differs from germline, possibly due to a read error.

Alopecia areata patients provided lesional scalp punch biopsies and peripheral blood. The CDR3 length is 13 residues. Germline lookup yields CDR1 ENHRY and CDR2 SYGVKD. The receptor was derived from a human donor with alopecia areata. This rearrangement joins TRBV10-3 to TRBJ1-2; no clear D gene. The sample in question was CD4+ T cells sorted from blood, obtained at week 0. The CDR3 loop is CAISNQKDYGYTF. DNA for the CDR3: TGTGCGATCAGTAACCAAAAGGACTATGGCTACACCTTC.